The 18 T cell receptor beta chains below were found in one sample sequenced in a study of identifying expanded T cells in peripheral blood (dated by TCRdb to between 2018 and 2021). Library preparation employed the immunoSEQ multiplex PCR assay. Entries here come from immuneACCESS through TCRdb and include only in-frame sequences with V and J called. Some clones fail to appear in such tables; in the studies checked, an unresolved V gene covers under half of the shortfall, and the cause of the remainder is unknown. The sample table lists 50,000 to 60,000 clones, roughly 82% of them with a count of one. About 14% of the sample goes to the ten largest clones. What was sequenced was blood. The receptors originated from a person aged 18 to 70 in good health.

The chain is built from TRBV7-2 and TRBJ1-1; D is ambiguous. Trimming removed 5 bases at V and 7 bases at J, with 14 bases between. CDR1 and CDR2 from the germline V gene are SGHTA and FQGNSA. CDR3 length equals 13 residues. CDR3 DNA sequence: TGTGCCAGCAGCCTAGGACGGGAGATTGAAGCTTTCTTT. Amino acid sequence: CASSLGREIEAFF.

The chain carries TRBV20-1 and TRBJ2-5; D not resolved. The V end lost 5 bases, the J end lost 5 bases, and 9 bases lay between the germline ends. Germline CDR1 is DFQATT and CDR2 is SNEGSKA (reference sequence). This CDR3 region has 11 residues. The CDR3 loop is CSALLRETQYF. Here the CDR3 DNA reads TGCAGTGCTCTGCTACGGGAGACCCAGTACTTC.

V is TRBV5-1 and J is TRBJ2-3; 8 bases agree with TRBD1. V shed 3 bases, J shed 0 bases, and the junction held 6 bases outside the gene matches. Germline loops: CDR1 SGHRS, CDR2 YFSETQ. CDR3 size: 16 residues. CDR3 amino acids: CASSSSQGASTDTQYF. CDR3 nucleotides: TGCGCCAGCAGCTCAAGTCAGGGGGCCAGCACAGATACGCAGTATTTT.

V gene TRBV11-2 combines with J gene TRBJ2-1; TRBD2 matches 9 bases. The junction had 8 bases not matched to a gene; V was cut back by 6 bases and J by 8 bases. This CDR3 has 14 amino acids. CDR1 and CDR2 (germline): SGHAT, FQNNGV. The CDR3 coding sequence is TGTGCCAGCAGTCCTACCCGACTAGCGGATGAGCAGTTCTTC. This encodes CASSPTRLADEQFF. The full variable domain, completed using reference TRBV11-2 and TRBJ2-1, is EAGVAQSPRYKIIEKRQSVAFWCNPISGHATLYWYQQILGQGPKLLIQFQNNGVVDDSQLPKDRFSAERLKGVDSTLKIQPAKLEDSAVYLCASSPTRLADEQFFGPGTRLTVL.

The chain employs TRBV27 and TRBJ2-3; 7 nucleotides agree with TRBD2. The CDR3 runs 15 residues. Trimming removed 0 bases from V and 2 bases from J; junction bases left unmatched: 2. Germline assignment: CDR1 MNHEY and CDR2 SMNVEV (reference sequence). CDR3 coding DNA: TGTGCCAGCAGTTTATCGGGGGGGATCACAGATACGCAGTATTTT. Amino acid sequence: CASSLSGGITDTQYF.

The chain employs TRBV5-4 and TRBJ2-7, with D possibly TRBD1 on 7 matching bases. CDR1 SGHNT and CDR2 YYREEE come from the germline V gene (reference sequence). V was shortened by 5 bases and J by 2 bases, with 14 bases between the two germline ends. This CDR3 has 14 residues. CDR3 in amino acids: CASSTAGQPYEQYF. The DNA of the CDR3 is TGTGCCAGCAGTACTGCGGGACAGCCCTACGAGCAGTACTTC.

The chain uses TRBV4-1 and TRBJ2-1; D is undetermined. The V end lost 0 bases, the J end lost 13 bases, and 10 bases lay between the germline ends. The CDR3 sequence is 12 residues long. Germline lookup yields CDR1 MGHRA and CDR2 YSYEKL. CDR3 coding DNA: TGCGCCAGCAGCCAAGATAATCAGCCACAGTTCTTC. Its translation is CASSQDNQPQFF.

V and J are TRBV29-1 and TRBJ1-1; D ambiguous. The CDR3 extends over 11 amino acids. Per the germline V gene, CDR1 is SQVTM and CDR2 is ANQGSEA. V was pared by 3 bases and J by 3 bases, with 5 bases between. CDR3 sequence reads: CSVDLDTEAFF. Written as DNA, the CDR3 is TGCAGCGTTGATCTGGACACTGAAGCTTTCTTT.

The rearrangement links TRBV18 to TRBJ2-5, with a weak D call TRBD2 (7 bases). CDR3 length equals 16 residues. The germline V and J ends were trimmed by 6 bases and 3 bases, with 20 bases remaining between them. Per the germline V gene, CDR1 is KGHSH and CDR2 is LQKENI. CDR3 amino acids: CASSPLIGGAKETQYF. DNA for the CDR3: TGTGCCAGCTCCCCGCTAATAGGGGGGGCCAAAGAGACCCAGTACTTC.

The rearrangement links TRBV27 to TRBJ1-5; D remains ambiguous. V was clipped by 6 bases and J by 3 bases, with 9 bases between them. Germline CDR1 MNHEY, CDR2 SMNVEV (reference sequence). CDR3 size: 13 residues. The CDR3 sequence is CASSSLYNQPQHF. For the CDR3, the DNA is TGTGCCAGCAGCTCCCTCTACAATCAGCCCCAGCATTTT.

The gene calls are TRBV6-6 and TRBJ2-6, with D perhaps matching TRBD1 (6 bases). The CDR3 is 15 amino acids. Germline-derived CDR1 and CDR2 are MNHNY and SVGAGI (reference sequence). Trimming took 4 bases from V and 0 from J, leaving 7 bases between them. The CDR3 coding sequence is TGTGCCAGCAGTTGGGACAACTCTGGGGCCAACGTCCTGACTTTC. The encoded protein is CASSWDNSGANVLTF.

The CDR3 spells CASSEGRETQYF. The CDR3 nucleotides are TGTGCCAGCAGTGAAGGGCGGGAGACCCAGTACTTC. The chain uses TRBV6-1 and TRBJ2-5; D gene unclear. This CDR3 is built from 12 residues. The V end was cut by 1 base, the J end by 5 bases, with 5 bases between. Looked up from germline, CDR1 is MNHNS and CDR2 is SASEGT.

V and J are TRBV5-5 and TRBJ1-1; D unresolved. The germline V and J ends were trimmed by 4 bases and 0 bases, with 7 bases remaining between them. Germline CDR1 is SGHKS and CDR2 is YYEKEE (reference sequence). This CDR3 is 13 amino acids long. CDR3: CASSVSMNTEAFF. The CDR3 DNA reads TGTGCCAGCAGCGTAAGCATGAACACTGAAGCTTTCTTT.

This clone turned up a few times. The chain recombines TRBV5-6 with TRBJ1-6, with 8 positions matching TRBD1. Germline-derived CDR1 and CDR2 are SGHDT and YYEEEE. J lost 8 bases, V lost 3 bases, and 10 bases had no gene match. The CDR3 is 16 residues long. CDR3 residues: CASSSGGTGDDSPLHF. In nucleotides, the CDR3 is TGTGCCAGCAGCTCAGGCGGGACAGGAGACGATTCACCCCTCCACTTT.

The rearrangement links TRBV9 to TRBJ2-2; 11 nucleotides agree with TRBD2. The CDR3 has 16 residues. Germline V gene lookup returns CDR1 SGDLS and CDR2 YYNGEE. V trimming: 3 bases; J trimming: 4 bases; junction bases outside the gene matches: 5. CDR3 in DNA: TGTGCCAGCAGCGAACTAGCGGGAGTTGGCACCGGGGAGCTGTTTTTT. Residues: CASSELAGVGTGELFF.

J is TRBJ1-1 and V is TRBV6-1; D gene uncertain. Germline V gives CDR1 MNHNS, CDR2 SASEGT. The CDR3 has 13 residues. With 1 base removed from V and 3 bases from J, the gap between germline ends came to 6 bases. Written as DNA, the CDR3 is TGTGCCAGCAGTGAAGGGGTTTACACTGAAGCTTTCTTT. Translation: CASSEGVYTEAFF.

V and J are TRBV28 and TRBJ2-5; TRBD1 aligns across 7 bases. The CDR3 is 13 residues long. V was clipped by 5 bases and J by 5 bases; unmatched bases: 5. The germline V gene encodes CDR1 MDHEN and CDR2 SYDVKM. The CDR3 spells CASSIRGNETQYF. The CDR3 DNA is TGTGCCAGCAGTATCAGGGGGAACGAGACCCAGTACTTC.

The J gene is TRBJ1-5, the V gene TRBV5-8; TRBD1 is a possible D gene (5 bases). Looked up from germline, CDR1 is SGHTS and CDR2 is YDEGEE. The CDR3 loop spans 15 amino acids. V was shortened by 4 bases and J by 5 bases, with 16 bases between the two germline ends. For the CDR3, the DNA is TGTGCCAGCAGCCATGGACAACTTTCCCATCAGCCCCAGCATTTT. It is translated as CASSHGQLSHQPQHF.